The following is a TCR beta chain sequence with its context. Its cognate antigen is unknown. This specimen belongs to a study of shared clonotypes between healthy human individuals. Several immunoSEQ 96-well plates shared each subset's DNA, each plate a replicate. The repertoire was sequenced with immunoSEQ multiplex PCR; TCRdb's copy has only in-frame clones and lacks some. The table includes approximately 2,000,000 clones, roughly 90% detected once. Study findings and constraints: Non-shared clonotypes were found to have lower generation probabilities than the clonotypes that were shared by all four of the sorted-subset donors.

The sample was naive CD4+ T cells from PBMCs. Subset described: CD45RA+ positively selected. This TCR derives from a man between 18 and 29 years old in good health. Some clones in this sample may be carry-over from other donors' samples.

Here the CDR3 reads CASSLIAGSSADNEQFF. The CDR3 nucleotides read TGCGCCAGCAGCTTGATCGCGGGGAGTTCGGCCGACAATGAGCAGTTCTTC. J is TRBJ2-1 and V is TRBV5-1, with D perhaps TRBD2 (6 bases). V was clipped by 1 base and J by 5 bases, with 19 bases between them. The V gene's germline CDR1 is SGHRS and CDR2 YFSETQ. The CDR3 consists of 17 residues. The variable domain in full, with the rest retrieved from reference TRBV5-1 and TRBJ2-1, is KAGVTQTPRYLIKTRGQQVTLSCSPISGHRSVSWYQQTPGQGLQFLFEYFSETQRNKGNFPGRFSGRQFSNSRSEMNVSTLELGDSALYLCASSLIAGSSADNEQFFGPGTRLTVL.